This T cell receptor beta chain was profiled in a study of T cells in Graves' hyperthyroidism and ophthalmopathy. This clonotype was counted ten times or more. Regions amplified from RNA transcripts were the TCR beta CDR3 regions. The primer set for the first-round RT-PCR of the TCR CDR3 was HTBI. TCRdb fed the multiplex PCR reads into MiXCR, producing one record per CDR3 protein. This sample yields hundreds of thousands of distinct CDR3 sequences, of which 35% to 55% are seen a single time; approximately 8.2% belongs to the top ten. Trimming removed 7 bases from V and 4 bases from J; junction bases left unmatched: 5. CDR3 length equals 12 residues. Germline CDR1 and CDR2: SQVTM and ANQGSEA. Patients counted as stable if ophthalmopathy did not develop within 18 months. Patients aged 18 to 65 had newly diagnosed hyperthyroidism that had lasted under 2 months. Lactation, pregnancy, other autoimmune disease or uncontrolled infection excluded patients.

The chain combines TRBV29-1 with TRBJ2-5, with 8 bases that match TRBD1. The clonotype comes from a woman aged 18-35 years with Graves' hyperthyroidism. The source material was peripheral blood or thyroid tissue (not recorded which). The CDR3 nucleotides read TGCAGCGCTGACGACAGGGGAGAGACCCAGTACTTC. Translation: CSADDRGETQYF.